This entry concerns a single TCR beta chain. These data belong to a study of blood T cell repertoires in COVID-19. Study as a whole: The cDNA or gDNA used as material had been derived from T cells, B-cell-depleted T cells, or PBMCs.

Original analysis: The authors estimated nucleated cell counts from reference gene primer amplification. Clones were sequenced by immunoSEQ multiplex PCR, and TCRdb holds only the in-frame ones, with some missing. Clonal size and the V and J genes are those of that table, whereas D and trimming came from the DNA. The sample contains about 260,000 clones, 75% to 95% of which appear only once. This CDR3 is built from 13 residues. V lost 7 bases and J lost 6, with 13 bases in between. Germline loops: CDR1 LNHDA, CDR2 SQIVND (reference sequence). Followed over time, Seattle patients had been enrolled while infection was active.

The sample taken for sequencing was peripheral blood. The rearrangement uses TRBV19 and TRBJ2-4; D perhaps matches TRBD1 (6 bases). The TCR originated in a person between 18 and 35 years old with COVID-19, enrolled during active disease. CDR3 protein: CASNQAGANIQYF. For the CDR3, the DNA is TGTGCCAGTAATCAGGCAGGGGCAAACATTCAGTACTTC.